This paragraph reports one TCR beta chain. The sample holds many counts of this clonotype. The antigen it recognizes is unknown. The record has no base qualities; no much larger clone is one base away. CDR1 and CDR2 are read off the germline V gene as SGDLS and YYNGEE. A distance of 11 bases separates the germline ends of V and J, which lose 2 bases and 0 bases respectively. The CDR3 runs 15 residues from the cysteine to the phenylalanine. Of all the DNA, just the CDR3 is kept, 45 bases in frame from base 1. The sample is drawn from a study of human T cells and chemical hapten exposure (dated by TCRdb to 2020 to 2023). Study-wide context: For sensitization, 2% DPC in acetone was applied to an approximately 2 cm by approximately 2 cm area of upper inner arm skin. In alopecia patients, the study followed how the peripheral blood TCR repertoire changed in vivo over primary and secondary sensitization to diphenylcyclopropenone (DPC), a hapten. Blood samples were taken from patients before sensitization (week 0) and at 2, 6 and about 24 weeks after DPC sensitization. The patient cohort, mostly female, included alopecia areata with under or over 50% scalp involvement, alopecia totalis and alopecia universalis. Libraries were pooled for sequencing, and variation in per-sample TCR yields was attributed mainly to small differences in library volumes within the pool. Patch testing was done on the upper back using Finn chambers containing 0.01% DPC, and results were scored after 6 days according to International Contact Dermatitis Research Group standards. Nearly 30 alopecia patients gave blood for TCR sequencing at one to four time points (pre-sensitization, 2, 6 and 24 weeks). Throughout the roughly 25-week study period, patients were also given weekly therapeutic DPC doses on the scalp.

Library prep was done by RACE. The sequencing machine was a NextSeq 500. Library preparation attached unique molecular identifiers to individual cDNA molecules for quantitative, reproducible TCR counting. From each blood RNA sample, both TCR alpha and TCR beta chains were sequenced. In the paper's pipeline: A median of roughly 100,000 TCRs per sample was observed, with a range of about 20,000 to 700,000. V, J and CDR3 annotation of the TCR reads was carried out using the Decombinator software suite. Every sample was subsampled to the same number of TCRs (28,000) for the PS versus PT1 abundance plots. TCRs were defined as expanded if absent before sensitization and observed at least eight times at the 2-week time point. TCRdb reran the public reads through fastp at Q25 and MiXCR, keeping productive beta chains. Rows with one shared CDR3 protein collapse into an entry with the most common genes and DNA. What appears here as the V and J calls and clone size reflects TCRdb's work, not the paper's. The sample table holds some 300,000 distinct CDR3 sequences, of which over 5% were seen once. Of the sample, around 8.6% is held by the ten largest clones.

The label giving this sample's time point can be read as: pre-sensitization, week 0. Sample treatment or condition, as interpreted from the label and publication: therapeutic diphenylcyclopropenone sensitization with weekly scalp DPC. Blood at each patch-test visit was drawn before the patch test was applied. Eligible patients were aged 18 to 70, diagnosed with alopecia, deemed suitable for DPC therapy, and excluded if pregnant. Total RNA was isolated from unfractionated whole blood collected in Tempus Blood RNA tubes. What the work shows at the level of the full study, not this receptor alone: The number of TCRs above 1 in 1000 frequency did not change with DPC sensitization; there was no evidence of global repertoire structure alterations. Because all patients had alopecia, a presumed autoimmune disease, the immune response of the patients might differ from that of healthy individuals. After repeated subsampling, changes were observed in the strength of the expansion versus patch-test correlation and in the threshold at which the correlation became significant. Significantly more large CDR3 similarity clusters were formed by expanded TCRs than by pre-sensitization or healthy control sets, consistent with antigen-driven responses. Patch test score was positively correlated with the number of PT1 expanded TCRs, with significance at thresholds 8, 16 and 32 but not at 4.

This TCR was sampled from a woman under 30 with alopecia areata. Some clones in this sample may be carry-over from other donors' samples. Here the sequenced sample was whole blood, taken in connection with sensitization to the hapten diphenylcyclopropenone (DPC). Rearrangement joined TRBV9 to TRBJ1-2, with a tentative D gene TRBD1 over 5 matching bases. The DNA sequence follows: TGTGCCAGCAGCGTTGCTACAGGAGCTAACTATGGCTACACCTTC. Its amino acids are CASSVATGANYGYTF.